Shown below are 25 T cell receptor beta chains from a single sample sequenced in a study of control samples from healthy donors and cancer patients. Libraries were prepared by immunoSEQ multiplex PCR; TCRdb keeps only in-frame clonotypes and omits some of them. The sample consists of 150,000 to 180,000 clones, roughly 94% of them appearing once. What was sequenced was blood. Source of these receptors: a man aged 40-49 years in good health.

On this clone itself: Other DNA sequences in this specimen translate into the identical CDR3. V is TRBV5-1 and J is TRBJ1-1; no clear D gene. Per the germline V gene, CDR1 is SGHRS and CDR2 is YFSETQ. The CDR3 is made up of 14 amino acids. Trimming took 0 bases from V and 3 from J, leaving 9 bases between them. The CDR3 sequence: CASSLAGGYTEAFF. The CDR3, as DNA: TGCGCCAGCAGCTTGGCGGGAGGTTACACTGAAGCTTTCTTT.

CDR3 residues: CASSEWLAPYEQYF. The DNA for the CDR3 is TGTGCCAGCAGTGAATGGCTAGCCCCCTACGAGCAGTACTTC. The chain carries TRBV6-1 and TRBJ2-7; tentatively, D is TRBD2 (5 bases). CDR1 is MNHNS and CDR2 is SASEGT in the germline V gene. V lost 2 bases and J lost 2, with 10 bases in between. This CDR3 is built from 14 residues.

The gene calls are TRBV7-8 and TRBJ2-1; maybe TRBD2 (5 bases). CDR1 and CDR2 from the germline V gene are SGHVS and FQNEAQ. Trimming took 6 bases from V and 4 from J, leaving 19 bases between them. CDR3 length: 16 residues. This CDR3 reads CASSSKRAVRYNEQFF. DNA for the CDR3: TGTGCCAGCAGTTCTAAGAGGGCGGTTCGATACAATGAGCAGTTCTTC. The full variable domain, rest sourced from reference TRBV7-8 and TRBJ2-1, is GAGVSQSPRYKVAKRGQDVALRCDPISGHVSLFWYQQALGQGPEFLTYFQNEAQLDKSGLPSDRFFAERPEGSVSTLKIQRTQQEDSAVYLCASSSKRAVRYNEQFFGPGTRLTVL.

This clone came up once. The chain uses TRBV7-2 and TRBJ1-2; a weak D match, TRBD1 (5 bases). The germline V gene encodes CDR1 SGHTA and CDR2 FQGNSA. V was clipped by 5 bases and J by 5 bases, with 15 bases between them. The CDR3 sequence is 14 residues long. The CDR3 loop is CASSPDGGGYGYTF. The CDR3 region has the DNA TGTGCCAGCAGCCCGGACGGGGGAGGGTATGGCTACACCTTC.

The chain combines TRBV7-2 with TRBJ2-2; a possible D gene is TRBD1 (5 bases). V was trimmed by 7 bases and J by 6 bases, leaving 15 bases between them. Germline CDR1 SGHTA, CDR2 FQGNSA. CDR3 length: 14 amino acids. The DNA for the CDR3 is TGTGCCAGCACCAGAGCTTCAGGGCCCGGGGAGCTGTTTTTT. Encoded protein: CASTRASGPGELFF.

V and J are TRBV7-9 and TRBJ2-1; 11 bases are a match to TRBD1. CDR1 SEHNR and CDR2 FQNEAQ come from the germline V gene (reference sequence). V was pared by 5 bases and J by 12 bases, with 12 bases of the junction left unmatched. CDR3 length equals 15 residues. The CDR3 reads CASSPLGTGGVRQFF. As DNA, the CDR3 is TGTGCCAGCAGCCCACTGGGGACAGGGGGTGTACGGCAGTTCTTC.

The gene calls are TRBV12-5 and TRBJ1-1, with no clear D. The germline V gene encodes CDR1 LGHNT and CDR2 FRNRAP. CDR3 size: 12 residues. The V end lost 1 base, the J end lost 11 bases, and 11 bases lay between the germline ends. This chain's CDR3 is CASGLDGVTAFF. The CDR3 nucleotides are TGTGCTAGTGGTTTGGACGGGGTGACGGCTTTCTTT.

The V and J genes are TRBV19 and TRBJ2-7, with 8 bases matching TRBD1. The V and J ends lost 6 bases and 6 bases, in that order; junction bases with no gene match: 7. The CDR3 sequence is 13 residues long. Per germline, CDR1 LNHDA and CDR2 SQIVND (reference sequence). CDR3 nucleotides: TGTGCCAGTAGGTGGTCAGGGGGCTCCGAGCAGTACTTC. As protein: CASRWSGGSEQYF.

The V call is TRBV5-1, the J call TRBJ2-2, with 9 bases matching TRBD1. The CDR3 extends over 15 amino acids. Germline CDR1 reads SGHRS; CDR2 reads YFSETQ. Germline trimming cut 5 bases from V and 1 base from J; bases unmatched to any gene: 3. This CDR3 reads CASRRTGENTGELFF. As DNA, the CDR3 is TGCGCCAGCAGAAGGACAGGGGAGAACACCGGGGAGCTGTTTTTT.

The chain uses TRBV4-1 and TRBJ1-3; D is possibly TRBD1 (6 bases). In germline, CDR1 is MGHRA, CDR2 YSYEKL. This CDR3 has 18 residues. V was pared by 1 base and J by 0 bases, with 16 bases between. The CDR3, as DNA: TGCGCCAGCAGCCAAGGGGGCAGGGGTCGGAGCTCTGGAAACACCATATATTTT. It encodes CASSQGGRGRSSGNTIYF.

V usage is TRBV13 and J usage is TRBJ2-2, with TRBD2 matching over 10 bases. V lost 5 bases to trimming and J lost 6 bases; unmatched junction nucleotides: 6. Germline CDR1 reads PRHDT; CDR2 reads FYEKMQ (reference sequence). The CDR3 has 15 amino acids. The CDR3 DNA reads TGTGCCAGCAGCCCACTAGCGGGGTTCGCCGGGGAGCTGTTTTTT. Amino acids: CASSPLAGFAGELFF.

The chain joins TRBV7-2 to TRBJ2-4; D might be TRBD1 or TRBD2, each matching 5 bases. Trimming left V 6 bases short and J 7 bases short, with 16 bases between. The CDR3 has 14 residues. Germline V gene data show CDR1 as SGHTA and CDR2 as FQGNSA. This chain's CDR3 is CASSNPGTVNIQYF. CDR3 nucleotide sequence: TGTGCCAGCAGTAATCCAGGGACGGTGAACATTCAGTACTTC.

This clone has a single count. The CDR3 loop reads CASSLQGYGNTIYF. The CDR3 DNA sequence: TGTGCCAGCAGCTTACAGGGTTATGGAAACACCATATATTTT. The chain employs TRBV7-2 and TRBJ1-3, with D maybe TRBD1 (5 bases). Looked up from germline, CDR1 is SGHTA and CDR2 is FQGNSA. The CDR3 extends over 14 amino acids. V lost 2 bases and J 3 bases, leaving 8 bases between the germline ends.

This clone has just a few counts. The CDR3 loop is CAWSPSGDGYTF. The CDR3 bases are TGTGCCTGGAGTCCATCTGGGGATGGCTACACCTTC. The chain joins TRBV30 to TRBJ1-2; D is uncertain. The CDR3 covers 12 residues. CDR1 GTSNPN and CDR2 SVGIG come from the germline V gene (reference sequence). Trimming stripped 2 bases from V and 6 bases from J, with 10 bases between.

The chain employs TRBV11-2 and TRBJ1-1; 7 nucleotides line up with TRBD1. CDR3 size: 16 residues. Germline V gene lookup returns CDR1 SGHAT and CDR2 FQNNGV. V gave up 5 bases and J gave up 4 bases; unmatched junction bases: 13. CDR3 residues: CASSQGTEVGITEAFF. DNA for the CDR3: TGTGCCAGCAGCCAAGGGACAGAAGTAGGGATCACTGAAGCTTTCTTT.

The CDR3 nucleotides are TGCGCCAGCAGCTTGTCGTTGAACACTGAAGCTTTCTTT. Its protein is CASSLSLNTEAFF. The gene calls are TRBV5-1 and TRBJ1-1; D unclear. CDR1 and CDR2 (germline): SGHRS, YFSETQ. This CDR3 comprises 13 residues. V was pared by 1 base and J by 0 bases, with 4 bases between.

The chain employs TRBV2 and TRBJ1-5, with D tentatively TRBD1 (5 bases). The germline V and J ends were trimmed by 7 bases and 2 bases, with 15 bases remaining between them. There are 15 residues in the CDR3. Germline CDR1 SNHLY, CDR2 FYNNEI. CDR3 sequence reads: CASMEVPTGNQPQHF. In DNA form, the CDR3 reads TGTGCCAGCATGGAGGTCCCGACAGGCAATCAGCCCCAGCATTTT. The full variable domain, in which reference TRBV2 and TRBJ1-5 provide the parts outside the CDR3, is EPEVTQTPSHQVTQMGQEVILRCVPISNHLYFYWYRQILGQKVEFLVSFYNNEISEKSEIFDDQFSVERPDGSNFTLKIRSTKLEDSAMYFCASMEVPTGNQPQHFGDGTRLSIL.

J is TRBJ2-1 and V is TRBV27, with D maybe TRBD1 (6 bases). Deletions cut 5 bases from V and 9 bases from J, with 11 bases between. The CDR3 length is 12 residues. From germline, CDR1 is MNHEY and CDR2 SMNVEV (reference sequence). CDR3 bases: TGTGCCAGCAGTCTGCAGACAGGTGAGCAGTTCTTC. Its translation: CASSLQTGEQFF.

This chain connects TRBV2 to TRBJ1-2, with 10 bases matching TRBD1. Germline CDR1 is SNHLY and CDR2 is FYNNEI. V gave up 5 bases and J gave up 8 bases; unmatched junction bases: 5. The CDR3 consists of 13 residues. CDR3 nucleotides: TGTGCCAGCAGTACCGACAGGGGGCGCGGCTACACCTTC. Its translation: CASSTDRGRGYTF.

This clone was recorded only once. This chain connects TRBV2 to TRBJ1-2; D not certain. The CDR3 runs to 14 residues. The ends were cut back, 10 bases at V and 4 bases at J, with 19 bases in the middle. Germline lookup yields CDR1 SNHLY and CDR2 FYNNEI. This CDR3 is CATQHVAKSYGYTF. The CDR3 coding sequence is TGTGCCACCCAGCATGTAGCCAAGTCCTATGGCTACACCTTC. Full variable domain (rest looked up from reference TRBV2 and TRBJ1-2): EPEVTQTPSHQVTQMGQEVILRCVPISNHLYFYWYRQILGQKVEFLVSFYNNEISEKSEIFDDQFSVERPDGSNFTLKIRSTKLEDSAMYFCATQHVAKSYGYTFGSGTRLTVV.

The chain joins TRBV7-2 to TRBJ1-1, with D tentatively TRBD1 (6 bases). The CDR3 has 15 residues. Germline V CDR1 and CDR2: SGHTA, FQGNSA. The V end was cut by 1 base, the J end by 1 base, with 10 bases between. CDR3 amino acids: CASSLVGAGNTEAFF. The CDR3 coding sequence is TGTGCCAGCAGCTTAGTGGGGGCGGGGAACACTGAAGCTTTCTTT.

This chain uses TRBV24-1 with TRBJ2-1; TRBD1 agrees at 10 bases. Germline V gene sequence: CDR1 KGHDR, CDR2 SFDVKD. The CDR3 consists of 15 residues. V lost 2 bases to trimming and J lost 8 bases; unmatched junction nucleotides: 5. CDR3 loop: CATSDSGTGEYEQFF. CDR3 bases: TGTGCCACCAGTGATTCCGGGACAGGGGAGTATGAGCAGTTCTTC.

The chain employs TRBV4-1 and TRBJ2-1; 7 bases line up with TRBD2. The CDR3 spans 15 residues. V gave up 1 base and J gave up 6 bases; unmatched junction bases: 6. Germline loops: CDR1 MGHRA, CDR2 YSYEKL. The CDR3 here is CASSQAAGLVNEQFF. Written as DNA, the CDR3 is TGCGCCAGCAGCCAAGCAGCGGGGCTGGTCAATGAGCAGTTCTTC.

V is TRBV20-1 and J is TRBJ1-2; D is ambiguous. The ends were cut back, 4 bases at V and 2 bases at J, with 11 bases in the middle. Germline-derived CDR1 and CDR2 are DFQATT and SNEGSKA (reference sequence). CDR3 size: 13 residues. The CDR3 sequence: CSANDGLNYGYTF. The CDR3 DNA follows: TGCAGTGCTAATGATGGGCTGAACTATGGCTACACCTTC.

The chain combines TRBV12-3 or TRBV12-4 with TRBJ1-1; TRBD1 is a possible D gene (6 bases). The CDR3 spans 13 residues. Trimming left V 3 bases short and J 7 bases short, with 12 bases between. The CDR3 spells CASSFRDIYEAFF. The CDR3 DNA follows: TGTGCCAGCAGTTTCCGGGACATTTATGAAGCTTTCTTT.